A selection of T cell receptor beta chains follows, all from one sample in a study of cytomegalovirus exposure and HLA in healthy donors. This table comes from immunoSEQ multiplex PCR, and its TCRdb copy is limited to in-frame clones, with some not included. The table shows 75,000 to 95,000 clones, with about 80% occurring only once. Sequencing was done on a sample of PBMCs. The origin of the receptors is a man aged 50 to 59 in good health and CMV-seronegative. Each CDR3 is given with its conserved first and last residue. D genes are given only for firm matches. Expanded clones get a size class; other rows say once, few or many, or leave the size out.

V gene: TRBV19; CDR3 length: 12; D gene: -; clone size: -; J gene: TRBJ1-5; CDR3 DNA: TGTGCCAGTAGTAAATTTTCCGGGCCCCAGCATTTT; CDR3 protein: CASSKFSGPQHF
V gene: TRBV19; CDR3 length: 17; D gene: TRBD1; clone size: -; J gene: TRBJ2-7; CDR3 DNA: TGTGCCAGTAGTATAGGATTCGGGACACAGGGGACCCACGAGCAGTACTTC; CDR3 protein: CASSIGFGTQGTHEQYF
V gene: TRBV18; CDR3 length: 13; D gene: -; clone size: -; J gene: TRBJ2-7; CDR3 DNA: TGTGCCAGCTCACCTTCAACCCTTCGCGGGCAGTACTTC; CDR3 protein: CASSPSTLRGQYF
V gene: TRBV6-1; CDR3 length: 12; D gene: -; clone size: -; J gene: TRBJ1-5; CDR3 DNA: TGTGCCAGCAGTTATGTCCGTCAGCCCCAGCATTTT; CDR3 protein: CASSYVRQPQHF
V gene: TRBV4-1; CDR3 length: 17; D gene: TRBD1; clone size: -; J gene: TRBJ1-3; CDR3 DNA: TGCGCCAGCAGCCAAGAGGAGACAGGGGGCTTTGGAAACACCATATATTTT; CDR3 protein: CASSQEETGGFGNTIYF
V gene: TRBV4-3; CDR3 length: 15; D gene: -; clone size: -; J gene: TRBJ2-2; CDR3 DNA: TGCGCCAGCAGCCAAGATAGGGGCGGCACCGGGGAGCTGTTTTTT; CDR3 protein: CASSQDRGGTGELFF
V gene: TRBV21-1; CDR3 length: 19; D gene: -; clone size: once; J gene: TRBJ2-1; CDR3 DNA: TGTGCCAGCAGCAAACCGCCGGGTCACAGGGATGGGTCCTACAATGAGCAGTTCTTC; CDR3 protein: CASSKPPGHRDGSYNEQFF
V gene: TRBV7-7; CDR3 length: 17; D gene: TRBD2; clone size: -; J gene: TRBJ2-1; CDR3 DNA: TGTGCTAGCAGCTTAGCAGCCGGGACTAGTGCGTCGGGTGAGCAGTTCTTC; CDR3 protein: CASSLAAGTSASGEQFF
V gene: TRBV7-2; CDR3 length: 16; D gene: -; clone size: once; J gene: TRBJ1-5; CDR3 DNA: TGTGCCAGCAGCTTAGGGGGCCGGTCGGGCAATCAGCCCCAGCATTTT; CDR3 protein: CASSLGGRSGNQPQHF
V gene: TRBV23-1; CDR3 length: 15; D gene: -; clone size: -; J gene: TRBJ1-5; CDR3 DNA: TGCGCCAGCAGTCAGGGTCTGCTCGAGGGCCAGCCCCAGCATTTT; CDR3 protein: CASSQGLLEGQPQHF
V gene: TRBV7-2; CDR3 length: 18; D gene: TRBD2; clone size: -; J gene: TRBJ2-3; CDR3 DNA: TGTGCCAGCAGCCCAAAGGGACTAGCGGGGGGGCCAAGAGATACGCAGTATTTT; CDR3 protein: CASSPKGLAGGPRDTQYF
V gene: TRBV5-1; CDR3 length: 15; D gene: TRBD1; clone size: -; J gene: TRBJ1-5; CDR3 DNA: TGCGCCAGCAGCTTCGGGACAGGGCTCAATCAGCCCCAGCATTTT; CDR3 protein: CASSFGTGLNQPQHF
V gene: TRBV14; CDR3 length: 14; D gene: -; clone size: -; J gene: TRBJ1-1; CDR3 DNA: TGTGCCAGCAGCCAAGAAAACAGGAACACTGAAGCTTTCTTT; CDR3 protein: CASSQENRNTEAFF
V gene: TRBV6-1; CDR3 length: 16; D gene: TRBD2; clone size: -; J gene: TRBJ2-5; CDR3 DNA: TGTGCCAGCAGTGAAGTGACGGGGGGTGGCCAAGAGACCCAGTACTTC; CDR3 protein: CASSEVTGGGQETQYF
V gene: TRBV7-3; CDR3 length: 13; D gene: -; clone size: -; J gene: TRBJ2-7; CDR3 DNA: TGTGCCAGCAGCTTGGACGGGACAAACGAGCAGTACTTC; CDR3 protein: CASSLDGTNEQYF
V gene: TRBV2; CDR3 length: 15; D gene: -; clone size: -; J gene: TRBJ2-7; CDR3 DNA: TGTGCCACCCGAGGGAGGCAGACATTTTCCTACGAGCAGTACTTC; CDR3 protein: CATRGRQTFSYEQYF
V gene: TRBV7-9; CDR3 length: 11; D gene: -; clone size: -; J gene: TRBJ2-1; CDR3 DNA: TGTGCCAGCAGCGAACAGTATGAGCAGTTCTTC; CDR3 protein: CASSEQYEQFF
V gene: TRBV4-3; CDR3 length: 15; D gene: TRBD1; clone size: -; J gene: TRBJ2-1; CDR3 DNA: TGCGCCAGCAGCCGGACAGGGGACACCTACAATGAGCAGTTCTTC; CDR3 protein: CASSRTGDTYNEQFF
V gene: TRBV5-1; CDR3 length: 15; D gene: TRBD1; clone size: -; J gene: TRBJ2-5; CDR3 DNA: TGCGCCAGCAGCTCTACCGGGACAGAACAAGAGACCCAGTACTTC; CDR3 protein: CASSSTGTEQETQYF
V gene: TRBV6-1; CDR3 length: 14; D gene: -; clone size: -; J gene: TRBJ1-1; CDR3 DNA: TGTGCCAGCAGTGAAGTAGGGGTGAACACTGAAGCTTTCTTT; CDR3 protein: CASSEVGVNTEAFF
V gene: TRBV7-3; CDR3 length: 14; D gene: -; clone size: -; J gene: TRBJ2-5; CDR3 DNA: TGTGCCAGCAGCTTAGGAGGGGATAGGGAGACCCAGTACTTC; CDR3 protein: CASSLGGDRETQYF
V gene: TRBV7-2; CDR3 length: 14; D gene: -; clone size: -; J gene: TRBJ1-2; CDR3 DNA: TGTGCCAGCAGCTTAGTGGGAGGGTTGTATGGCTACACCTTC; CDR3 protein: CASSLVGGLYGYTF
V gene: TRBV4-3; CDR3 length: 15; D gene: -; clone size: -; J gene: TRBJ1-6; CDR3 DNA: TGCGCCAGCAGCCAGACAAGCCCCTATAATTCACCCCTCCACTTT; CDR3 protein: CASSQTSPYNSPLHF
V gene: TRBV28; CDR3 length: 13; D gene: -; clone size: -; J gene: TRBJ1-1; CDR3 DNA: TGTGCCAGCGGGTTACAGGTAAACACTGAAGCTTTCTTT; CDR3 protein: CASGLQVNTEAFF